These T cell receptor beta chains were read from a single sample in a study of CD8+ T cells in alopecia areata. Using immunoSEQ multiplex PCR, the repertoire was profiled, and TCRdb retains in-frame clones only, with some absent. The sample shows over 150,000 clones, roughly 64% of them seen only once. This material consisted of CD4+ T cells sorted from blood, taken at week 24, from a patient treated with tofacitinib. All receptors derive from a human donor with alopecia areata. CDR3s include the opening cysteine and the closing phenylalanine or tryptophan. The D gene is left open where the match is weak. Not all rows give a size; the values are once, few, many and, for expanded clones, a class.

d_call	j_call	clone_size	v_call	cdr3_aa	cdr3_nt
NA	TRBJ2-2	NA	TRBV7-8	CASSPVGGANTGELFF	TGTGCCAGCAGCCCCGTAGGGGGGGCGAACACCGGGGAGCTGTTTTTT
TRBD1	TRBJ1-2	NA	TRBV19	CASSIRDRGRVIYGYTF	TGTGCCAGTAGTATCCGGGACAGGGGGCGCGTCATCTATGGCTACACCTTC
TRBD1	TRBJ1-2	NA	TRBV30	CAWSGTGYGYTF	TGTGCCTGGAGTGGGACAGGCTATGGCTACACCTTC
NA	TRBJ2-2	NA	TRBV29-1	CSVVDGELFF	TGCAGCGTTGTTGACGGGGAGCTGTTTTTT
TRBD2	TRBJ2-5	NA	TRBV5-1	CASSSKTSGAGETQYF	TGCGCCAGCAGCTCCAAAACTAGCGGGGCTGGGGAGACCCAGTACTTC
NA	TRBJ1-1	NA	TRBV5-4	CASSLAGETEAFF	TGTGCCAGCAGCTTGGCGGGGGAGACTGAAGCTTTCTTT
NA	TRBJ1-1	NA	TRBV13	CASSLSQGYTEAFF	TGTGCCAGCAGCTTATCCCAGGGATACACTGAAGCTTTCTTT
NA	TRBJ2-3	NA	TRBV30	CALTWTDTQYF	TGTGCCTTGACGTGGACAGATACGCAGTATTTT
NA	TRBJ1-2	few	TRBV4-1	CASSQDRGGLSGYTF	TGCGCCAGCAGCCAAGATCGAGGGGGACTCTCTGGCTACACCTTC
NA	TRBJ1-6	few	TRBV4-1	CASSQEWDSLAPLHF	TGCGCCAGCAGCCAAGAGTGGGACTCATTGGCACCCCTCCACTTT
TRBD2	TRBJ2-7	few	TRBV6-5	CASSYSTSGGAYEQYF	TGTGCCAGCAGTTACTCGACCAGCGGGGGAGCCTACGAGCAGTACTTC
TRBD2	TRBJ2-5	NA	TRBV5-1	CASSLGTSVGQETQYF	TGCGCCAGCAGCTTGGGGACTAGCGTAGGTCAAGAGACCCAGTACTTC
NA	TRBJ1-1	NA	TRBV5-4	CASSLEGVNTEAFF	TGTGCCAGCAGCTTGGAGGGGGTAAACACTGAAGCTTTCTTT
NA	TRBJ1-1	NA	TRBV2	CASSSQGQGTEAFF	TGTGCCAGCAGTTCCCAGGGGCAAGGCACTGAAGCTTTCTTT
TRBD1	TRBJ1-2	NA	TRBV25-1	CASSDDRAAGYTF	TGTGCCAGCAGTGACGACAGGGCGGCTGGCTACACCTTC
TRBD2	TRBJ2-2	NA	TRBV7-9	CASSLCGSATGELFF	TGTGCCAGCAGCTTATGCGGGAGCGCCACCGGGGAGCTGTTTTTT